This T cell receptor (beta chain) emerged from a study of T cell changes during pregnancy in multiple sclerosis. Germline V gene lookup returns CDR1 SGHTA and CDR2 FQGNSA. The CDR3 extends over 15 amino acids. V lost 2 bases and J lost 2; bases outside the gene matches: 4. The assay was immunoSEQ multiplex PCR, and TCRdb's table has in-frame clones only and misses some. In the table there are about 36,000 clones, 93% of which are singletons. The clonotype comes from a female donor with multiple sclerosis, enrolled in a pregnancy study. Specimen: CD4+ T cells from peripheral blood mononuclear cells, collected in the first trimester of pregnancy. The chain combines TRBV7-2 with TRBJ2-7; 9 nucleotides match TRBD1. The CDR3 DNA is TGTGCCAGCAGCTTAACAGGGGGCACCGCCTACGAGCAGTACTTC. It is translated as CASSLTGGTAYEQYF.